This TCR beta chain is drawn from a study of T-cell reconstitution after alpha-beta-depleted transplantation in children. Unique molecular identifiers were built into the TCRbeta library. One entry per CDR3 protein results from TCRdb running MiXCR on the PCR reads. The repertoire holds approximately 500,000 distinct CDR3 sequences, 27% seen once, with just over 35% in the top ten. The germline V gene encodes CDR1 LNHDA and CDR2 SQIVND (reference sequence). Germline trimming cut 3 bases from V and 2 bases from J; bases unmatched to any gene: 5. CDR3 length equals 15 residues. This clonotype was detected a few times.

Material: PBMCs, obtained before TCRalphabeta/CD19-depleted stem cell transplant. This chain uses TRBV19 with TRBJ2-7; TRBD2 matches 9 bases. This TCR came from a boy in the first two years of life with Wiskott-Aldrich syndrome, due to receive a stem cell transplant. The CDR3 reads CASSMGTSPPYEQYF. CDR3 DNA: TGTGCCAGTAGTATGGGGACTAGCCCTCCCTACGAGCAGTACTTC. Together with reference TRBV19 and TRBJ2-7, the CDR3 gives the full variable domain: DGGITQSPKYLFRKEGQNVTLSCEQNLNHDAMYWYRQDPGQGLRLIYYSQIVNDFQKGDIAEGYSVSREKKESFPLTVTSAQKNPTAFYLCASSMGTSPPYEQYFGPGTRLTVT.